This TCR beta chain was sequenced for a study of blood T cell repertoires in COVID-19. Looking at the study overall: T cells, B-cell-depleted T cells, or PBMCs supplied cDNA or gDNA.

Seattle researchers signed up patients amid active infection and tracked them longitudinally. Some clones are missing from TCRdb's copy, which holds only in-frame ones; the method was immunoSEQ multiplex PCR. The data show some 220,000 clones, approximately 85% seen once. CDR3 length equals 16 residues. The ends were cut back, 5 bases at V and 5 bases at J, with 19 bases in the middle. Germline values: CDR1 LGHNA, CDR2 YNFKEQ. The clonotype comes from a man aged 50 or older with COVID-19, enrolled during active disease. The J gene is TRBJ1-5, the V gene TRBV4-2, with D possibly TRBD1 on 6 matching bases. The material sequenced was peripheral blood. The CDR3 here is CASSEVAGRGYQPQHF. CDR3 bases: TGTGCCAGCAGCGAAGTAGCGGGTAGGGGGTATCAGCCCCAGCATTTT.